The source of this TCR beta chain is a study of blood T cell repertoires in COVID-19. Study-level background: Specimens from acute and convalescent COVID-19 originated in the United States, Italy and Spain. Sources were T cells, B-cell-depleted T cells, or PBMCs; the material itself was cDNA or gDNA.

In the original processing: The authors estimated nucleated cell counts from reference gene primer amplification. Assay: immunoSEQ multiplex PCR; the TCRdb copy retains only in-frame clones and omits some. V and J calls and clone size are copied from that table; D and trimming were computed from the DNA. The sample holds about 150,000 clones; around 84% are singletons and the top ten take 4.5% to 6%. With 6 bases clipped from V and 0 bases from J, the junction kept 5 bases outside the gene matches. CDR1 and CDR2 (germline): MNHNY, SVGAGI (reference sequence). The CDR3 has 15 amino acids. This chain uses TRBV6-6 with TRBJ2-1; the match to TRBD2 covers 7 bases. The sequenced material came from peripheral blood. The clonotype originates from a human donor in a cohort sampled during active COVID-19. In DNA form, the CDR3 reads TGTGCCAGCAGCCTAGCGGAGGTCTCCTACAATGAGCAGTTCTTC. It codes for CASSLAEVSYNEQFF.